This record looks at one T cell receptor (beta chain) sequence and its context. The record originates from a study of cytomegalovirus exposure and HLA in healthy donors. Study as a whole: A data release that came early held some 84 million unique TCRs from HLA-typed donors.

With 7 bases removed from V and 6 bases from J, the gap between germline ends came to 16 bases. CDR1 and CDR2 from the germline V gene are MDHEN and SYDVKM. The CDR3 totals 13 residues. Both 60 Vbeta primers and 13 Jbeta primers went into the PCR. Generated by immunoSEQ multiplex PCR, the TCRdb table keeps only in-frame clones and is missing some. In all, the sample yields around 210,000 clones. Material for sequencing was PBMCs. The chain joins TRBV28 to TRBJ2-7; a possible D gene is TRBD2 (6 bases). This sequence was found in a woman younger than 45 in good health and CMV-seropositive. The CDR3 coding sequence is TGTGCCAGCAAGGTGCTGAGCGGGCTCGAGCAGTACTTC. Translation: CASKVLSGLEQYF.